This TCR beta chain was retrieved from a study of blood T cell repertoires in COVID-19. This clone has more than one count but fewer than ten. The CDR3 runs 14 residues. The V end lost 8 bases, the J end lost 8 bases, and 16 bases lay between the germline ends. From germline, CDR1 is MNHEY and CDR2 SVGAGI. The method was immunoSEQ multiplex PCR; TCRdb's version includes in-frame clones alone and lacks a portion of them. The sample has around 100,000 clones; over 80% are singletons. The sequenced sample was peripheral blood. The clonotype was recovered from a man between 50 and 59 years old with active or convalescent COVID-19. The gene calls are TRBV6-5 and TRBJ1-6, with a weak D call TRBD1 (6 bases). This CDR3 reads CASGFRDMDSPLHF. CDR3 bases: TGTGCCAGCGGATTCAGGGACATGGATTCACCCCTCCACTTT.